This T cell receptor beta chain was captured in a study of T cell responses to AZD1222 COVID-19 vaccine. The data were produced by immunoSEQ multiplex PCR, yet TCRdb's version contains in-frame clones alone and is incomplete. The sample has 180,000 or so clones, roughly nine tenths seen once. This CDR3 comprises 14 residues. Germline V CDR1 and CDR2: ENHRY, SYGVKD. Trimming shortened V by 3 bases and J by 5 bases, and 11 bases separated the two germline ends. This sample comprised peripheral blood, obtained 28 days after the second AZD1222 dose. The TCR sequence derives from an adult who received the AZD1222 COVID-19 vaccine. The J gene is TRBJ2-1, the V gene TRBV10-3; D remains ambiguous. Here the CDR3 reads CAISEVGANNEQFF. The CDR3 DNA sequence: TGTGCCATCAGTGAAGTAGGAGCTAACAATGAGCAGTTCTTC.